This T cell receptor (beta chain) was captured in a study of CD8+CD57+ T cells in acquired aplastic anemia. Study-wide context: The DNA of sorted CD4+ and CD8+ cells averaged 3.2 ug. Notes on the study in general: In common between the patients and the controls were approximately 30 CD8+ CDR3 sequences.

With respect to this clonotype: Antigen specificity is unknown.

With 3 bases removed from V and 5 bases from J, the gap between germline ends came to 29 bases. The CDR3 consists of 19 residues. Germline CDR1 is GTSNPN and CDR2 is SVGIG (reference sequence). Genomic DNA acted as the template from which TCR beta VDJ combination and CDR3 sequence profiling were carried out. Via MiXCR, TCRdb re-called the reads, giving one row per CDR3 protein. The sample has some 200,000 distinct CDR3 sequences, approximately 35% seen once. This TCR derives from a human donor in good health, serving as a control. This chain uses TRBV30 with TRBJ2-1; D perhaps matches TRBD2 (6 bases). The specimen was sorted CD4+, CD8+, or CD8+CD57+ T cells (not recorded which) from PBMCs. The CDR3 loop reads CAWRHRGTFTVGSNNEQFF. CDR3 sequence (DNA): TGTGCCTGGAGGCACCGCGGGACTTTCACAGTTGGGTCGAACAATGAGCAGTTCTTC.